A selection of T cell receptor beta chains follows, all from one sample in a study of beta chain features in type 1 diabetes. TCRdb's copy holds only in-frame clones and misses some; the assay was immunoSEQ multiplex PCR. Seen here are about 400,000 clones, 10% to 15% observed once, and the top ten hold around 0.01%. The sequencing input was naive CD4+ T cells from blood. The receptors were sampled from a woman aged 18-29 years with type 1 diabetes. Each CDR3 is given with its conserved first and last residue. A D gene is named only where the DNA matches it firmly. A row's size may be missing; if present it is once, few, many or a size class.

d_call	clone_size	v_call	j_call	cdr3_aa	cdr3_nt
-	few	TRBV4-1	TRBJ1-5	CASSQDRSGNQPQHF	TGCGCCAGCAGCCAAGACAGGTCGGGCAATCAGCCCCAGCATTTT
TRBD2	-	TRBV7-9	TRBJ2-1	CASSSSTSGGAWEQFF	TGTGCCAGCAGCTCCTCGACTAGCGGGGGGGCGTGGGAGCAGTTCTTC
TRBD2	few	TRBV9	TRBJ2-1	CASSLRLAGGEQFF	TGTGCCAGCAGCCTAAGACTAGCGGGGGGCGAGCAGTTCTTC
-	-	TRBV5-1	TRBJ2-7	CASSLEQDPYEQYF	TGCGCCAGCAGCTTGGAACAGGATCCCTACGAGCAGTACTTC
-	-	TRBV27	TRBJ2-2	CASSPPWLVGTGELFF	TGTGCCAGCAGTCCCCCCTGGCTAGTCGGCACCGGGGAGCTGTTTTTT
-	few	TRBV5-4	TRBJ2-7	CASSPPGGSYEQYF	TGTGCCAGCAGCCCCCCCGGGGGCTCCTACGAGCAGTACTTC
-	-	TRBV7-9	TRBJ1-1	CASSLAQYRNTEAFF	TGTGCCAGCAGCTTAGCACAGTACCGGAACACTGAAGCTTTCTTT
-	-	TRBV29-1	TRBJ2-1	CSVLYNEQFF	TGCAGCGTCCTATACAATGAGCAGTTCTTC
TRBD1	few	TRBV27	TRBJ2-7	CASSLGGQGSYEQYF	TGTGCCAGCAGTTTAGGGGGACAGGGGTCCTACGAGCAGTACTTC
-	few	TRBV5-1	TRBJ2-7	CASSSRLGQEDEQYF	TGCGCCAGCAGCTCGAGGCTCGGGCAGGAGGACGAGCAGTACTTC
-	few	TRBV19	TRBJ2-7	CASSISGDSYEQYF	TGTGCCAGTAGTATCTCCGGAGACAGCTACGAGCAGTACTTC
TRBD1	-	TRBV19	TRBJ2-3	CASSIEGARTDTQYF	TGTGCCAGTAGTATCGAGGGGGCGAGGACAGATACGCAGTATTTT
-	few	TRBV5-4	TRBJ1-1	CASSIPTGLNTEAFF	TGTGCCAGCAGCATACCCACAGGGTTGAACACTGAAGCTTTCTTT
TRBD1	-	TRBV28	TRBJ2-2	CATLPGQYTGELFF	TGTGCCACCCTGCCGGGACAGTACACCGGGGAGCTGTTTTTT
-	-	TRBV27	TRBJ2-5	CASSLSPGQETQYF	TGTGCCAGCAGTTTATCCCCAGGGCAAGAGACCCAGTACTTC
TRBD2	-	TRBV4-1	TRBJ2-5	CASSQDGIAGGKETQYF	TGCGCCAGCAGCCAAGATGGTATAGCGGGGGGCAAAGAGACCCAGTACTTC
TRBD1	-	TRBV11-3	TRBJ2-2	CASSLGGTVGGELFF	TGTGCCAGCAGCTTAGGGGGGACAGTTGGCGGGGAGCTGTTTTTT
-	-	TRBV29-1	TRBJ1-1	CSVEGVGGKTNTEAFF	TGCAGCGTTGAAGGGGTTGGCGGCAAAACGAACACTGAAGCTTTCTTT
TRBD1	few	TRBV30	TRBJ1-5	CAWGQGKSNQPQHF	TGTGCCTGGGGACAGGGGAAGAGCAATCAGCCCCAGCATTTT
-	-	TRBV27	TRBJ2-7	CASRPTGSYEQYF	TGTGCCAGCAGACCCACAGGCTCCTACGAGCAGTACTTC
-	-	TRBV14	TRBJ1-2	CASSPGGHGYTF	TGTGCCAGCAGCCCGGGCGGGCATGGCTACACCTTC
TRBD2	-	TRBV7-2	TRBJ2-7	CASSLALAGLYEQYF	TGTGCCAGCAGCTTAGCACTAGCGGGGCTCTACGAGCAGTACTTC
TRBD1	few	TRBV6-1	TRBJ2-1	CASTRDRPYNEQFF	TGTGCCAGCACTAGGGACAGGCCTTACAATGAGCAGTTCTTC
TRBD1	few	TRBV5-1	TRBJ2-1	CASSWTGLNEQFF	TGCGCCAGCAGCTGGACAGGGCTCAATGAGCAGTTCTTC
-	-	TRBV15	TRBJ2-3	CATSRRLGGDTQYF	TGTGCCACCAGCAGACGATTAGGCGGCGATACGCAGTATTTT
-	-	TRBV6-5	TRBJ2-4	CASSYASGDIQYF	TGTGCCAGCAGTTACGCGTCCGGAGACATTCAGTACTTC
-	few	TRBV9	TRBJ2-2	CASSPASGGIGTRHF	TGTGCCAGCAGCCCTGCCTCGGGCGGGATAGGGACGCGCCATTTT